The 26 T cell receptor beta chains below come from one sample, sequenced in a study of cytomegalovirus exposure and HLA in healthy donors (TCRdb year 2017). The protocol used for the library was the immunoSEQ multiplex PCR assay. For the multiplex PCR, a mixture combining 60 forward primers for TCR Vbeta segments and 13 reverse primers for TCR Jbeta segments was used. Here the immuneACCESS table is served through TCRdb, limited to in-frame sequences with V and J called. Missing clones are a known gap in these copies; in checked studies unresolved V genes cover under half, and the rest lacks a known reason. A total of roughly 150,000 clones appear in this sample, 75% of them only once. Around 7% of the sample is held by the ten biggest clonotypes. Sequencing input: PBMCs. These receptors were obtained from a man younger than 45 in good health and CMV-seronegative.

There are a few counts of this clone. The V gene is TRBV14, the J gene TRBJ2-1, with D maybe TRBD2 (5 bases). The V gene's germline CDR1 is SGHDN and CDR2 FVKESK. Between the trimmed V and J ends, which lost 6 bases and 2 bases, there was a span of 11 bases. The CDR3 extends over 14 amino acids. DNA of the CDR3: TGTGCCAGCAGTCGGACTTCCCCCTACAATGAGCAGTTCTTC. Protein sequence: CASSRTSPYNEQFF.

J is TRBJ2-4 and V is TRBV27, with 7 bases lining up with TRBD2. This CDR3 has 13 amino acids. V lost 7 bases and J lost 9; bases outside the gene matches: 9. The germline V gene has CDR1 MNHEY and CDR2 SMNVEV (reference sequence). CDR3 bases: TGTGCCAGCATGTCAACGGGGGGTGGCATTCAGTACTTC. Amino acid sequence: CASMSTGGGIQYF.

There are a few counts of this clone. The chain joins TRBV2 to TRBJ1-1, with D maybe TRBD1 (6 bases). The length of the CDR3 is 13 residues. V lost 6 bases and J 6 bases, leaving 14 bases between the germline ends. Germline lookup yields CDR1 SNHLY and CDR2 FYNNEI. Written as DNA, the CDR3 is TGTGCCAGCAGGCAAGAAGGGGGAGCTGAAGCTTTCTTT. This translates into CASRQEGGAEAFF.

The chain combines TRBV18 with TRBJ2-7; tentative D call: TRBD2 (5 bases). V was shortened by 3 bases and J by 1 base, with 7 bases between the two germline ends. Germline V gives CDR1 KGHSH, CDR2 LQKENI. This CDR3 is built from 13 residues. The CDR3 DNA reads TGTGCCAGCTCACCCGGGAATTCCTACGAGCAGTACTTC. Protein product: CASSPGNSYEQYF.

J is TRBJ1-3 and V is TRBV7-8, with 7 bases lining up with TRBD1. Per the germline V gene, CDR1 is SGHVS and CDR2 is FQNEAQ. The CDR3 has 13 residues. V gave up 6 bases and J gave up 1 base; unmatched junction bases: 0. This CDR3 is CASRTGSGNTIYF. Written as DNA, the CDR3 is TGTGCCAGCAGGACAGGGTCTGGAAACACCATATATTTT.

This clone was counted only a few times. The rearrangement links TRBV5-1 to TRBJ1-1; no firm D call. The CDR3 covers 14 residues. Germline V lookup: CDR1 SGHRS, CDR2 YFSETQ. Trimming shortened V by 0 bases and J by 1 base, and 7 bases separated the two germline ends. The CDR3 protein is CASSLESGNTEAFF. Written as DNA, the CDR3 is TGCGCCAGCAGCTTGGAATCCGGGAACACTGAAGCTTTCTTT.

The chain joins TRBV21-1 to TRBJ2-5; TRBD1 is taken as the D call from the table, unchecked against the DNA. TRBV21-1 is an annotated pseudogene. The CDR3 contains 17 residues. CDR3 coding DNA: TGTGCCAGCAGCAAATCCCCCCCGGGACAGGGAAAAGAGACCCAGTACTTC. Translation: CASSKSPPGQGKETQYF.

The V gene is TRBV29-1, the J gene TRBJ2-5, with D unresolved. From germline, CDR1 is SQVTM and CDR2 ANQGSEA. V gave up 6 bases and J gave up 4 bases, with 15 bases separating them. The CDR3 covers 13 residues. The CDR3 loop reads CSVALRVLETQYF. CDR3 coding DNA: TGCAGCGTCGCCCTTCGGGTTTTAGAGACCCAGTACTTC. Full variable domain (outside the CDR3, taken from reference TRBV29-1 and TRBJ2-5): SAVISQKPSRDICQRGTSLTIQCQVDSQVTMMFWYRQQPGQSLTLIATANQGSEATYESGFVIDKFPISRPNLTFSTLTVSNMSPEDSSIYLCSVALRVLETQYFGPGTRLLVL.

The J gene is TRBJ2-5, the V gene TRBV2; 11 bases fit TRBD1. The CDR3 is 14 amino acids. From germline, CDR1 is SNHLY and CDR2 FYNNEI. V lost 8 bases to trimming and J lost 5 bases; unmatched junction nucleotides: 7. The CDR3 spells CASSGQGDLETQYF. In nucleotides, the CDR3 is TGTGCCAGCTCGGGACAGGGGGATCTTGAGACCCAGTACTTC.

The V gene is TRBV30, the J gene TRBJ1-2; the D gene is possibly TRBD1 (5 bases). The CDR3 is 16 residues long. Per the germline V gene, CDR1 is GTSNPN and CDR2 is SVGIG (reference sequence). Trimming cost V 1 base and J 0 bases, with 15 bases left between them. For the CDR3, the DNA is TGTGCCTGGAGTGGAGGGAGGGGAGGGGCTAACTATGGCTACACCTTC. It encodes CAWSGGRGGANYGYTF.

The CDR3 DNA reads TGCAGTGCTAGAGCCCTCACTGAAGCTTTCTTT. It translates to CSARALTEAFF. The rearrangement links TRBV20-1 to TRBJ1-1; no clear D gene. CDR3 length equals 11 residues. Germline values: CDR1 DFQATT, CDR2 SNEGSKA (reference sequence). The V end was cut by 1 base, the J end by 4 bases, with 4 bases between.

This clone has more than one count but fewer than ten. The junction departs from germline at one end; a sequencing error may be responsible. The gene calls are TRBV16 and TRBJ2-6, with D perhaps matching TRBD1 (5 bases). The CDR3 spans 14 residues. Germline CDR1 and CDR2: KGHSY and FQNENV. CDR3 sequence (DNA): TGTGCCAGCAGCCAATCGGTTGGGGCCAACGGCCTGACTTTC. This codes for CASSQSVGANGLTF.

J is TRBJ2-7 and V is TRBV2, with 11 bases that match TRBD2. The CDR3 is 14 residues long. Germline V CDR1 and CDR2: SNHLY, FYNNEI. Losses at the gene ends were 6 bases for V and 9 bases for J; bases not matched to a gene: 10. CDR3 DNA sequence: TGTGCCAGCAGCTTGGGACTAGCGGCTTCGGGGCAGTACTTC. The encoded protein is CASSLGLAASGQYF.

The chain is built from TRBV7-2 and TRBJ2-7; 10 bases match TRBD2. The CDR3 is 16 amino acids. The germline V gene has CDR1 SGHTA and CDR2 FQGNSA. The V and J ends lost 3 bases and 1 base, in that order; junction bases with no gene match: 6. This CDR3 is CASSFLSSGGSYEQYF. CDR3 bases: TGTGCCAGCAGCTTCCTCTCTAGCGGGGGTTCCTACGAGCAGTACTTC.

V usage is TRBV7-2 and J usage is TRBJ2-5, with 8 bases fitting TRBD2. The CDR3 sequence is 15 residues long. Unmatched junction bases numbered 7, after V lost 5 bases and J lost 2 bases. The germline V gene has CDR1 SGHTA and CDR2 FQGNSA. The CDR3 protein is CASSDTGTRQETQYF. The CDR3 nucleotides read TGTGCCAGCAGCGATACCGGGACTAGGCAAGAGACCCAGTACTTC.

The rearrangement uses TRBV15 and TRBJ1-5; 7 bases are shared with TRBD1. CDR1 is LNHNV and CDR2 is YYDKDF in the germline V gene (reference sequence). CDR3 length: 17 residues. With 1 base clipped from V and 3 bases from J, the junction kept 9 bases outside the gene matches. The CDR3, as DNA: TGTGCCACCAGCAGAGTACTGGGACAGACTTCCAATCAGCCCCAGCATTTT. It codes for CATSRVLGQTSNQPQHF.

V usage is TRBV28 and J usage is TRBJ2-7, with 7 nucleotides matching TRBD1. Germline lookup yields CDR1 MDHEN and CDR2 SYDVKM. Trimming took 5 bases from V and 6 from J; bases not matched to a gene: 7. There are 13 residues in the CDR3. CDR3 region: CASSPWTGSEQYF. The CDR3 DNA is TGTGCCAGCAGTCCCTGGACAGGCTCCGAGCAGTACTTC.

This chain connects TRBV6-1 to TRBJ2-7; 7 nucleotides align to TRBD1. Looked up from germline, CDR1 is MNHNS and CDR2 is SASEGT. The V and J ends lost 7 bases and 6 bases, in that order; junction bases with no gene match: 12. The CDR3 is 14 residues long. DNA for the CDR3: TGTGCCAGCACTCACGACCGGACAGGATTCGAGCAGTACTTC. It translates to CASTHDRTGFEQYF.

The chain carries TRBV15 and TRBJ1-5; 11 bases match TRBD1. The CDR3 spans 15 residues. CDR1 is LNHNV and CDR2 is YYDKDF in the germline V gene (reference sequence). The junction had 7 bases not matched to a gene; V was cut back by 3 bases and J by 9 bases. CDR3 DNA: TGTGCCACCAGCAGGGACAGGGGGCGAACTCGGCCCCAGCATTTT. It codes for CATSRDRGRTRPQHF.

This chain uses TRBV4-1 with TRBJ2-7; D remains unclear. The CDR3 consists of 16 residues. Germline values: CDR1 MGHRA, CDR2 YSYEKL. Trimming took 0 bases from V and 3 from J, leaving 15 bases between them. The CDR3 reads CASSQDGDQHYYEQYF. The CDR3 coding sequence is TGCGCCAGCAGCCAAGACGGCGACCAACACTACTACGAGCAGTACTTC.

The V gene is TRBV30, the J gene TRBJ1-2; possibly TRBD1 for D (6 bases). Germline assignment: CDR1 GTSNPN and CDR2 SVGIG (reference sequence). The CDR3 extends over 13 amino acids. Trimming stripped 2 bases from V and 4 bases from J, with 11 bases between. In DNA, the CDR3 is TGTGCCTGGAGTCCCGGACAGACCTATGGCTACACCTTC. It translates to CAWSPGQTYGYTF.

The genes are TRBV29-1 and TRBJ1-1; 9 bases align to TRBD1. The CDR3 totals 13 residues. J was trimmed by 7 bases and V by 5 bases; bases with no gene match: 8. Germline V gene data show CDR1 as SQVTM and CDR2 as ANQGSEA. The CDR3 sequence is CSVWVGTGSEAFF. The DNA of the CDR3 is TGCAGCGTTTGGGTTGGGACAGGGAGTGAAGCTTTCTTT. The variable domain in full, completed from reference TRBV29-1 and TRBJ1-1, reads SAVISQKPSRDICQRGTSLTIQCQVDSQVTMMFWYRQQPGQSLTLIATANQGSEATYESGFVIDKFPISRPNLTFSTLTVSNMSPEDSSIYLCSVWVGTGSEAFFGQGTRLTVV.

This chain connects TRBV12-5 to TRBJ2-7, with D tentatively TRBD2 (6 bases). Germline CDR1 reads LGHNT; CDR2 reads FRNRAP. Trimming took 3 bases from V and 3 from J, leaving 15 bases between them. The CDR3 is 15 amino acids. The CDR3 bases are TGTGCTAGTGGTTTAATAGAAGCGGGTAGCTACGAGCAGTACTTC. Protein product: CASGLIEAGSYEQYF.

The V gene is TRBV7-8, the J gene TRBJ2-5; the match to TRBD1 covers 8 bases. The J call could be wrong; TRBJ2-7 is a better fit for the DNA end. This CDR3 comprises 15 residues. Germline loops: CDR1 SGHVS, CDR2 FQNEAQ. For the CDR3, the DNA is TGTGCCAGCAGGACTATGGGGACAGGTGACTACGAGCAGTACTTC. It yields the protein CASRTMGTGDYEQYF.

This clone was counted many times. This chain uses TRBV19 with TRBJ1-1; no reliable D call. The CDR3 runs 14 residues. Deletions cut 1 base from V and 4 bases from J, with 10 bases between. Germline CDR1 and CDR2: LNHDA and SQIVND (reference sequence). The CDR3 sequence: CASSIAPSSTEAFF. CDR3 DNA: TGTGCCAGTAGTATAGCCCCGTCCAGCACTGAAGCTTTCTTT.

The chain has TRBV7-9 and TRBJ1-2; a possible D gene is TRBD1 (5 bases). V was clipped by 4 bases and J by 3 bases, with 12 bases between them. Germline V gene data show CDR1 as SEHNR and CDR2 as FQNEAQ (reference sequence). CDR3 length equals 14 residues. CDR3 loop: CASSSVTVYYGYTF. CDR3 DNA sequence: TGTGCCAGCAGCTCCGTGACAGTATACTATGGCTACACCTTC. Supplemented by reference TRBV7-9 and TRBJ1-2, the full variable domain reads DTGVSQNPRHKITKRGQNVTFRCDPISEHNRLYWYRQTLGQGPEFLTYFQNEAQLEKSRLLSDRFSAERPKGSFSTLEIQRTEQGDSAMYLCASSSVTVYYGYTFGSGTRLTVV.